Listed below are T cell receptor beta chains from one sample, sequenced in a study of cytotoxic CD8 clonotypes in ibrutinib-treated CLL. The data were produced by immunoSEQ multiplex PCR, yet TCRdb's version contains in-frame clones alone and is incomplete. There are roughly 220,000 clones in the sample; about four fifths occur only once, and about 10% lies in the top ten. The specimen comprised PBMCs, sampled after 12 months of ibrutinib treatment. Receptors originate from a human donor with chronic lymphocytic leukemia. Each CDR3 is given with its conserved first and last residue. D genes are given only for firm matches. Size is omitted from some rows. Given values are once, few, many or a class for expanded clones.

D: -
size: -
J: TRBJ1-4
V: TRBV7-6
CDR3: CASSPDSELEKLFF
DNA: TGTGCCAGCAGCCCGGACAGCGAACTTGAAAAACTGTTTTTT

D: TRBD1
size: -
J: TRBJ2-5
V: TRBV28
CDR3: CASSLDRGQETQYF
DNA: TGTGCCAGCAGCTTAGACAGGGGTCAAGAGACCCAGTACTTC

D: -
size: -
J: TRBJ2-3
V: TRBV7-3
CDR3: CASSQDGMGDTQYF
DNA: TGTGCCAGCTCCCAAGACGGGATGGGAGATACGCAGTATTTT

D: -
size: -
J: TRBJ1-1
V: TRBV9
CDR3: CASSTTQGTEAFF
DNA: TGTGCCAGCAGCACGACGCAGGGGACTGAAGCTTTCTTT

D: -
size: -
J: TRBJ2-1
V: TRBV27
CDR3: CASTPPLGGHNEQFF
DNA: TGTGCCAGCACCCCACCCCTCGGGGGCCACAATGAGCAGTTCTTC

D: TRBD2
size: -
J: TRBJ2-7
V: TRBV19
CDR3: CASSMIGTSGSYEQYF
DNA: TGTGCCAGTAGTATGATCGGGACTAGCGGGTCCTACGAGCAGTACTTC

D: -
size: -
J: TRBJ2-7
V: TRBV5-1
CDR3: CASSQNRISYEQYF
DNA: TGCGCCAGCAGCCAAAATAGGATTTCCTACGAGCAGTACTTC

D: TRBD2
size: -
J: TRBJ2-7
V: TRBV6-1
CDR3: CASSEGRGLAVYEQYF
DNA: TGTGCCAGCAGTGAAGGTCGGGGACTAGCGGTCTACGAGCAGTACTTC

D: -
size: -
J: TRBJ1-1
V: TRBV2
CDR3: CASNKDMNTEAFF
DNA: TGTGCCAGCAACAAGGACATGAACACTGAAGCTTTCTTT

D: TRBD1
size: -
J: TRBJ1-1
V: TRBV18
CDR3: CASSPKGMWDSTEAFF
DNA: TGTGCCAGCTCACCAAAGGGAATGTGGGACAGCACTGAAGCTTTCTTT

D: -
size: -
J: TRBJ2-5
V: TRBV6-5
CDR3: CASRGHSQETQYF
DNA: TGTGCCAGCAGAGGGCACAGTCAAGAGACCCAGTACTTC

D: -
size: -
J: TRBJ1-4
V: TRBV28
CDR3: CASSQGHEKLFF
DNA: TGTGCCAGCAGTCAGGGGCATGAAAAACTGTTTTTT

D: -
size: once
J: TRBJ1-4
V: TRBV7-9
CDR3: CASSSPRGGRGEKLFF
DNA: TGTGCCAGCAGCTCACCTCGAGGGGGACGGGGTGAAAAACTGTTTTTT

D: -
size: -
J: TRBJ2-5
V: TRBV18
CDR3: CASSPLGETQYF
DNA: TGTGCCAGCTCACCATTGGGAGAGACCCAGTACTTC

D: -
size: -
J: TRBJ1-3
V: TRBV28
CDR3: CASSFYSGTGNTIYF
DNA: TGTGCCAGCAGTTTCTATTCAGGGACCGGAAACACCATATATTTT

D: -
size: -
J: TRBJ2-6
V: TRBV27
CDR3: CASSLGTSFSGANVLTF
DNA: TGTGCCAGCAGTTTAGGTACCAGCTTCTCTGGGGCCAACGTCCTGACTTTC

D: -
size: -
J: TRBJ2-2
V: TRBV27
CDR3: CASTRAQGRAGAGELFF
DNA: TGTGCCAGCACTAGGGCCCAGGGGAGGGCTGGAGCCGGGGAGCTGTTTTTT

D: TRBD1
size: -
J: TRBJ2-5
V: TRBV6-5
CDR3: CASSHSGTANQETQYF
DNA: TGTGCCAGCAGTCACTCCGGGACAGCGAACCAAGAGACCCAGTACTTC

D: -
size: -
J: TRBJ1-2
V: TRBV5-4
CDR3: CASSLGEDYGYTF
DNA: TGTGCCAGCAGCTTGGGGGAAGACTATGGCTACACCTTC

D: -
size: few
J: TRBJ1-2
V: TRBV4-1
CDR3: CASSQAGTLYYGYTF
DNA: TGCGCCAGCAGCCAAGCTGGCACCCTATACTATGGCTACACCTTC

D: -
size: few
J: TRBJ2-7
V: TRBV5-1
CDR3: CASSGGSYEQYF
DNA: TGCGCCAGCAGCGGAGGCTCGTACGAGCAGTACTTC

D: TRBD2
size: -
J: TRBJ2-7
V: TRBV29-1
CDR3: CSVVYLGGRGYF
DNA: TGCAGCGTTGTCTATCTGGGCGGGAGGGGGTACTTC

D: TRBD1
size: -
J: TRBJ2-3
V: TRBV29-1
CDR3: CSARDRGTDTQYF
DNA: TGCAGCGCCCGGGACAGGGGGACAGATACGCAGTATTTT

D: TRBD2
size: -
J: TRBJ2-5
V: TRBV7-9
CDR3: CASSPPGRSSGGARETQYF
DNA: TGTGCCAGCAGCCCCCCTGGACGGTCTAGCGGGGGGGCTCGCGAGACCCAGTACTTC

D: -
size: -
J: TRBJ2-2
V: TRBV29-1
CDR3: CSVDGQNTGELFF
DNA: TGCAGCGTTGATGGACAGAACACCGGGGAGCTGTTTTTT

D: -
size: -
J: TRBJ2-2
V: TRBV27
CDR3: CASSSQTGELFF
DNA: TGTGCCAGCAGTTCGCAAACCGGGGAGCTGTTTTTT

D: -
size: -
J: TRBJ2-5
V: TRBV29-1
CDR3: CSVPAGALGETQYF
DNA: TGCAGCGTACCCGCGGGGGCTCTCGGGGAGACCCAGTACTTC

D: -
size: -
J: TRBJ1-2
V: TRBV2
CDR3: CASSDRVEGYTF
DNA: TGTGCCAGCAGTGACAGAGTTGAGGGCTACACCTTC

D: TRBD1
size: -
J: TRBJ2-5
V: TRBV10-1
CDR3: CASSEGTATLQETQYF
DNA: TGCGCCAGCAGTGAGGGGACAGCAACCCTCCAAGAGACCCAGTACTTC

D: TRBD1
size: -
J: TRBJ1-2
V: TRBV4-1
CDR3: CASSQYWDRHGYTF
DNA: TGCGCCAGCAGCCAATACTGGGACAGACATGGCTACACCTTC

D: -
size: -
J: TRBJ2-7
V: TRBV7-9
CDR3: CASSGQTSSYEQYF
DNA: TGTGCCAGCAGCGGGCAAACGAGCTCCTACGAGCAGTACTTC

D: -
size: -
J: TRBJ2-3
V: TRBV27
CDR3: CASSLNRATDTQYF
DNA: TGTGCCAGCAGTTTAAACAGGGCTACAGATACGCAGTATTTT

D: TRBD2
size: -
J: TRBJ2-1
V: TRBV7-9
CDR3: CASSFPSWAGGYNEQFF
DNA: TGTGCCAGCAGCTTCCCTTCATGGGCGGGGGGATACAATGAGCAGTTCTTC

D: TRBD1
size: -
J: TRBJ2-7
V: TRBV5-1
CDR3: CASSSDRGNYEQYF
DNA: TGCGCCAGCAGTTCGGACAGGGGGAACTACGAGCAGTACTTC

D: -
size: -
J: TRBJ2-1
V: TRBV5-1
CDR3: CASSLVLAGINEQFF
DNA: TGCGCCAGCAGCTTGGTTCTCGCGGGAATTAATGAGCAGTTCTTC

D: -
size: -
J: TRBJ1-5
V: TRBV30
CDR3: CAWSSNSNQPQHF
DNA: TGTGCCTGGAGTTCAAATAGCAATCAGCCCCAGCATTTT

D: -
size: -
J: TRBJ2-1
V: TRBV7-2
CDR3: CASSPRESEQFF
DNA: TGTGCCAGCAGCCCCCGGGAGAGTGAGCAGTTCTTC

D: -
size: -
J: TRBJ2-5
V: TRBV14
CDR3: CASSQGLGETQYF
DNA: TGTGCCAGCAGCCAAGGGCTGGGGGAGACCCAGTACTTC

D: TRBD1
size: -
J: TRBJ1-6
V: TRBV7-3
CDR3: CASSLSGTGNSPLHF
DNA: TGTGCCAGCAGCCTTAGCGGGACAGGGAATTCACCCCTCCACTTT

D: -
size: few
J: TRBJ2-7
V: TRBV6-1
CDR3: CASTEGWSTSYEQYF
DNA: TGTGCCAGCACCGAGGGCTGGTCGACATCCTACGAGCAGTACTTC

D: -
size: once
J: TRBJ2-2
V: TRBV5-1
CDR3: CASRGARGTGELFF
DNA: TGCGCCAGCAGAGGAGCAAGGGGCACCGGGGAGCTGTTTTTT

D: -
size: -
J: TRBJ2-1
V: TRBV12-5
CDR3: CASGLVLGTPSYGEQFF
DNA: TGTGCTAGTGGTTTGGTTTTGGGGACCCCCTCTTACGGTGAGCAGTTCTTC

D: -
size: -
J: TRBJ2-7
V: TRBV5-5
CDR3: CASSFYGEVYEQYF
DNA: TGTGCCAGCAGCTTTTATGGGGAAGTCTACGAGCAGTACTTC

D: -
size: once
J: TRBJ2-1
V: TRBV14
CDR3: CASSQVGGTEQFF
DNA: TGTGCCAGCAGCCAAGTGGGAGGCACTGAGCAGTTCTTC

D: TRBD1
size: -
J: TRBJ2-7
V: TRBV25-1
CDR3: CASRPGQGYEQYF
DNA: TGTGCCAGCAGACCGGGACAGGGCTACGAGCAGTACTTC

D: TRBD2
size: -
J: TRBJ2-3
V: TRBV25-1
CDR3: CASSGTSGHRTDTQYF
DNA: TGTGCCAGCAGTGGGACTAGCGGACATCGTACAGATACGCAGTATTTT

D: -
size: few
J: TRBJ1-5
V: TRBV6-1
CDR3: CASSVSRGSNQPQHF
DNA: TGTGCCAGCAGTGTCAGTAGGGGTAGCAATCAGCCCCAGCATTTT